Shown below are 14 T cell receptor beta chains from a single sample sequenced in a study of human T cells and chemical hapten exposure. TCRdb analysed the RACE reads with MiXCR anew, one entry per CDR3 protein. The sample holds approximately 32,000 distinct CDR3 sequences; almost 6% are singletons and the top ten take around 6%. Sample time point: patch test 3, about 24 weeks after DPC sensitization. Treatment defined: therapeutic diphenylcyclopropenone sensitization with weekly scalp DPC. This specimen was whole blood, taken in connection with sensitization to the hapten diphenylcyclopropenone (DPC). These receptors were collected from a man under 40 with alopecia areata. Some clones in this sample may be carry-over from other donors' samples.

This clonotype has at least ten counts. V is TRBV6-2 or TRBV6-3 and J is TRBJ1-5; TRBD1 matches 12 bases. The V gene end was trimmed by 5 bases and the J gene end by 6 bases; junction bases not matched to a gene: 5. The CDR3 has 15 residues. CDR1 and CDR2 from the germline V gene are MNHEY and SVGEGT. The CDR3 spells CASSGTGGWGQPQHF. For the CDR3, the DNA is TGTGCCAGCAGTGGGACAGGGGGCTGGGGTCAGCCCCAGCATTTT.

This clonotype was picked up many times. This chain uses TRBV7-9 with TRBJ2-5; TRBD2 agrees at 9 bases. The CDR3 spans 17 residues. V was pared by 5 bases and J by 3 bases, with 13 bases of the junction left unmatched. The germline gives CDR1 SEHNR, CDR2 FQNEAQ (reference sequence). The DNA of the CDR3 is TGTGCCAGCAGCGTAATCCTATTAGCGGGAGTAAAAGAGACCCAGTACTTC. This encodes CASSVILLAGVKETQYF.

The sample holds many counts of this clonotype. The genes are TRBV19 and TRBJ2-2, with D perhaps being TRBD1 or TRBD2 (5 bases each). The germline CDR1 and CDR2 sequences are LNHDA and SQIVND (reference sequence). CDR3 length equals 15 residues. Trimming took 6 bases from V and 4 from J, leaving 15 bases between them. This chain's CDR3 is CASSPRDGFTGELFF. The CDR3, as DNA: TGTGCCAGTAGCCCCCGGGACGGATTCACCGGGGAGCTGTTTTTT.

There are many counts of this clonotype. The gene calls are TRBV6-5 and TRBJ2-3; perhaps TRBD1 as D (5 bases). Trimming removed 4 bases at V and 4 bases at J, with 6 bases between. CDR1 and CDR2 from the germline V gene are MNHEY and SVGAGI. CDR3 length: 12 amino acids. Here the CDR3 DNA reads TGTGCCAGCAGTTCGACAGCAGATACGCAGTATTTT. Protein: CASSSTADTQYF.

The genes are TRBV5-1 and TRBJ2-2; tentative D call: TRBD1 (5 bases). The germline V and J ends were trimmed by 4 bases and 10 bases, with 11 bases remaining between them. This CDR3 comprises 12 residues. CDR1 is SGHRS and CDR2 is YFSETQ in the germline V gene. For the CDR3, the DNA is TGCGCCAGCAGCCCGGACACCCCGGAGCTGTTTTTT. Encoded protein: CASSPDTPELFF. Full variable domain (rest looked up from reference TRBV5-1 and TRBJ2-2): KAGVTQTPRYLIKTRGQQVTLSCSPISGHRSVSWYQQTPGQGLQFLFEYFSETQRNKGNFPGRFSGRQFSNSRSEMNVSTLELGDSALYLCASSPDTPELFFGEGSRLTVL.

Many counts were recorded for this clonotype. The chain employs TRBV12-3 or TRBV12-4 and TRBJ2-7; 8 bases are shared with TRBD2. V was pared by 6 bases and J by 6 bases, with 13 bases of the junction left unmatched. The CDR3 sequence is 15 residues long. In nucleotides, the CDR3 is TGTGCCAGCAGCCCGGGACTAGGACCGACGAGCGAGCAGTACTTC. This sequence encodes CASSPGLGPTSEQYF.

This clonotype was seen repeatedly, ten times or more. This chain uses TRBV6-2 or TRBV6-3 with TRBJ2-7, with D perhaps matching TRBD1 (6 bases). The CDR3 runs to 14 residues. V was cut by 6 bases and J by 6 bases, with 18 bases left in between. CDR1 and CDR2 (germline): MNHEY, SVGEGT. CDR3 sequence: CASRGTGLDFEQYF. DNA for the CDR3: TGTGCCAGCAGGGGTACAGGGTTGGATTTCGAGCAGTACTTC.

This clonotype was seen many times. The gene calls are TRBV2 and TRBJ1-1, with D possibly matching TRBD1 (5 bases). V was pared by 7 bases and J by 2 bases, with 17 bases between. There are 15 residues in the CDR3. CDR1 SNHLY and CDR2 FYNNEI come from the germline V gene. DNA for the CDR3: TGTGCCAGCAACCGACTTGCAGGGAGAAACACTGAAGCTTTCTTT. Protein: CASNRLAGRNTEAFF.

With respect to this clonotype: This clone may be a read error of a much larger clone one base away. J is TRBJ1-1 and V is TRBV27; no definite D call. The ends were cut back, 6 bases at V and 10 bases at J, with 21 bases in the middle. CDR3 size: 14 residues. CDR1 is MNHEY and CDR2 is SMNVEV in the germline V gene (reference sequence). CDR3 region: CASSILPSPRGAFF. The CDR3 DNA reads TGTGCCAGCAGCATACTGCCGTCTCCCCGTGGAGCTTTCTTT.

This clonotype has at least ten counts. V usage is TRBV6-6 and J usage is TRBJ2-1; 7 positions agree with TRBD2. Germline V CDR1 and CDR2: MNHNY, SVGAGI (reference sequence). V lost 0 bases and J lost 5; bases outside the gene matches: 4. CDR3 size: 15 residues. CDR3 region: CASSYSREYNNEQFF. The CDR3, as DNA: TGTGCCAGCAGTTACTCGCGGGAGTATAACAATGAGCAGTTCTTC.

The V gene is TRBV14, the J gene TRBJ1-1; no clear D. Trimming left V 4 bases short and J 1 base short, with 10 bases between. CDR1 is SGHDN and CDR2 is FVKESK in the germline V gene. This CDR3 spans 14 amino acids. CDR3 nucleotide sequence: TGTGCCAGCAGCCGATTCCTTCAGAACACTGAAGCTTTCTTT. Its translation: CASSRFLQNTEAFF.

This clonotype was detected many times. This sequence joins TRBV12-3 or TRBV12-4 and TRBJ1-2, with D perhaps matching TRBD1 (5 bases). Trimming left V 7 bases short and J 0 bases short, with 9 bases between. The CDR3 contains 13 residues. CDR3 nucleotides: TGTGCCAGCATCCGGGGCCCTAACTATGGCTACACCTTC. Amino acids: CASIRGPNYGYTF.

This clonotype was recorded many times. The chain recombines TRBV29-1 with TRBJ1-2, with D possibly matching TRBD1 (6 bases). From germline, CDR1 is SQVTM and CDR2 ANQGSEA. The CDR3 is 13 amino acids. With 7 bases removed from V and 7 bases from J, the gap between germline ends came to 19 bases. The CDR3 reads CSARQEISLGYTF. For the CDR3, the DNA is TGCAGCGCCAGACAGGAAATCTCTCTTGGCTACACCTTC.

The table lists this clonotype with many counts. V is TRBV24-1 and J is TRBJ1-1; D is unresolved. CDR3 length: 13 amino acids. V lost 5 bases, J lost 1 base, and 7 bases lay in between. Germline loops: CDR1 KGHDR, CDR2 SFDVKD. The CDR3 coding sequence is TGTGCCACCAGTGCGAAGGGGAACACTGAAGCTTTCTTT. This encodes CATSAKGNTEAFF.